Presented here are 20 T cell receptor beta chains from one specimen sequenced in a study of T cells after yellow fever vaccination. MiXCR, applied by TCRdb to the 5' RACE reads, yields one record per CDR3 protein. Of fewer than 650,000 distinct CDR3 sequences in the sample, 20% to 25% are singletons; the top ten hold about a sixth. The source was PBMCs, collected roughly 20 days after the first yellow fever vaccination. The origin of the receptors is a man aged 18-30 years who received the YFV17D yellow fever vaccine.

The rearrangement uses TRBV6-2 or TRBV6-3 and TRBJ2-3; D is possibly TRBD2 (7 bases). Per germline, CDR1 MNHEY and CDR2 SVGEGT. V was trimmed by 0 bases and J by 2 bases, leaving 12 bases between them. The CDR3 loop spans 16 amino acids. CDR3 residues: CASSYSGGASTDTQYF. CDR3 nucleotide sequence: TGTGCCAGCAGTTACTCGGGGGGGGCGTCCACAGATACGCAGTATTTT.

The rearrangement links TRBV7-8 to TRBJ2-7; D is undetermined. The CDR3 spans 12 residues. V dropped 4 bases and J dropped 6 bases, with 10 bases sitting between them. Germline V lookup: CDR1 SGHVS, CDR2 FQNEAQ. The CDR3 protein is CASSSGWGEQYV. CDR3 DNA sequence: TGTGCCAGCAGCTCCGGTTGGGGCGAGCAGTACGTC.

The table lists this clonotype with many counts. The genes are TRBV3-1 and TRBJ1-2; D possibly corresponds to TRBD1 (5 bases). V lost 0 bases to trimming and J lost 8 bases, with 16 bases between them. This CDR3 is built from 15 residues. From germline, CDR1 is LGHDT and CDR2 YNNKEL (reference sequence). The CDR3 reads CASSQDLWGERGYTF. The CDR3 DNA reads TGTGCCAGCAGCCAAGATCTTTGGGGGGAGAGAGGCTACACCTTC.

This clonotype showed up just a few times. The gene calls are TRBV15 and TRBJ1-2; weak D call: TRBD1 (5 bases). The CDR3 is 16 residues long. With 0 bases removed from V and 6 bases from J, the gap between germline ends came to 17 bases. From germline, CDR1 is LNHNV and CDR2 YYDKDF (reference sequence). In DNA form, the CDR3 reads TGTGCCACCAGCAGAGATAAAGGGACGCTCGGAAATGGCTACACCTTC. This gives the protein CATSRDKGTLGNGYTF.

This clonotype was observed a handful of times. The CDR3 end shows no conserved phenylalanine or tryptophan, and so a read error is likely. The DNA is omitted, as the CDR3 cannot be located on it reliably, and the CDR3 follows TCRdb's listing. This chain connects TRBV5-1 to TRBJ2-5; the D call in the table, TRBD1, was not verified against the DNA. The germline V gene encodes CDR1 SGHRS and CDR2 YFSETQ. With termini counted, the CDR3 has 10 amino acids. CDR3 amino acids: CASSQVGGPY.

The J gene is TRBJ2-3, the V gene TRBV15; D is undetermined. CDR1 LNHNV and CDR2 YYDKDF come from the germline V gene (reference sequence). The CDR3 loop spans 13 amino acids. V gave up 0 bases and J gave up 5 bases, with 6 bases separating them. The DNA of the CDR3 is TGTGCCACCAGCAGAGACAGGTTAGATACGCAGTATTTT. The encoded protein is CATSRDRLDTQYF.

This clonotype was counted only a few times. The chain uses TRBV2 and TRBJ1-5; D is unclear. Germline-derived CDR1 and CDR2 are SNHLY and FYNNEI. The CDR3 totals 13 residues. V lost 6 bases to trimming and J lost 0 bases, with 6 bases between them. The CDR3 nucleotides are TGTGCCAGCAGAGTAAATAGCAATCAGCCCCAGCATTTT. Protein: CASRVNSNQPQHF.

This clonotype occurred many times. This chain joins TRBV3-1 and TRBJ2-2; a weak D match, TRBD2 (6 bases). V dropped 3 bases and J dropped 5 bases, with 7 bases sitting between them. The CDR3 has 13 residues. Germline loops: CDR1 LGHDT, CDR2 YNNKEL (reference sequence). CDR3 loop: CASSQRGTGELFF. Here the CDR3 DNA reads TGTGCCAGCAGCCAGCGGGGAACCGGGGAGCTGTTTTTT.

The rearrangement links TRBV29-1 to TRBJ1-5; no clear D. CDR3 length: 12 residues. V was trimmed by 4 bases and J by 5 bases, leaving 9 bases between them. The germline CDR1 and CDR2 sequences are SQVTM and ANQGSEA. The CDR3: CSVGGIDQPQHF. CDR3 nucleotides: TGCAGCGTTGGGGGTATTGATCAGCCCCAGCATTTT.

This clonotype has only a few counts. The chain recombines TRBV10-3 with TRBJ2-3; D may be TRBD1 (5 bases). V was pared by 6 bases and J by 4 bases, with 11 bases between. Germline V gene data show CDR1 as ENHRY and CDR2 as SYGVKD. CDR3 length: 13 residues. CDR3 in amino acids: CAIRDDSPDTQYF. The CDR3 bases are TGTGCCATCAGGGACGACAGCCCAGATACGCAGTATTTT.

J is TRBJ2-7 and V is TRBV21-1; the table's D gene call, TRBD1, was not cross checked with the DNA. TRBV21-1 counts as a pseudogene. CDR3 length: 15 amino acids. This CDR3 is CASIFRDRSYYEQYV. The CDR3 DNA sequence: TGTGCCAGCATCTTTAGGGACAGGAGCTACTACGAGCAGTACGTC.

The chain links TRBV6-2 or TRBV6-3 to TRBJ1-1; perhaps TRBD1 as D (5 bases). The CDR3 loop spans 12 amino acids. Trimming removed 2 bases at V and 7 bases at J, with 8 bases between. From germline, CDR1 is MNHEY and CDR2 SVGEGT. The CDR3: CASSYGHLEAFF. CDR3 coding DNA: TGTGCCAGCAGTTACGGACACCTTGAAGCTTTCTTT.

The J gene is TRBJ1-1, the V gene TRBV5-1; 7 bases line up with TRBD1. CDR1 and CDR2 (germline): SGHRS, YFSETQ. The V gene end was trimmed by 4 bases and the J gene end by 1 base; junction bases not matched to a gene: 4. This CDR3 is 14 amino acids long. In nucleotides, the CDR3 is TGCGCCAGCAGCGGGAGGACAGGGAACACTGAAGCTTTCTTT. Amino acids: CASSGRTGNTEAFF. Full variable domain (rest looked up from reference TRBV5-1 and TRBJ1-1): KAGVTQTPRYLIKTRGQQVTLSCSPISGHRSVSWYQQTPGQGLQFLFEYFSETQRNKGNFPGRFSGRQFSNSRSEMNVSTLELGDSALYLCASSGRTGNTEAFFGQGTRLTVV.

This clonotype was observed a few times. The chain employs TRBV4-2 and TRBJ2-5; unclear D gene. Trimming pared 0 bases from V and 2 bases from J, leaving 7 bases between. CDR1 is LGHNA and CDR2 is YNFKEQ in the germline V gene. CDR3 length: 14 residues. CDR3 amino acids: CASSQEQLQETQYF. The CDR3 DNA sequence: TGTGCCAGCAGCCAAGAACAGTTACAAGAGACCCAGTACTTC.

The CDR3 sequence is CSAPGGAKDTQYF. The DNA for the CDR3 is TGCAGTGCCCCAGGGGGGGCGAAGGATACGCAGTATTTT. The chain uses TRBV20-1 and TRBJ2-3; tentatively, D is TRBD1 or TRBD2 (7 bases each). V was cut by 6 bases and J by 6 bases, with 16 bases left in between. Germline V gene sequence: CDR1 DFQATT, CDR2 SNEGSKA (reference sequence). This CDR3 region has 13 residues.

This clonotype was observed a few times. The chain's CDR3 is CSARDLVGRYEQYF. In nucleotides, the CDR3 is TGCAGTGCTAGAGATCTAGTCGGACGTTACGAGCAGTACTTC. The V and J genes are TRBV20-1 and TRBJ2-7; D uncertain. V was trimmed by 0 bases and J by 4 bases, leaving 13 bases between them. CDR1 and CDR2 from the germline V gene are DFQATT and SNEGSKA (reference sequence). The CDR3 has 14 amino acids.

This rearrangement joins TRBV20-1 to TRBJ2-1; 14 nucleotides match TRBD2. The CDR3 totals 14 residues. V gave up 5 bases and J gave up 11 bases; unmatched junction bases: 8. Germline V gene lookup returns CDR1 DFQATT and CDR2 SNEGSKA (reference sequence). The CDR3 loop is CSAPLGLAGEKQFF. DNA for the CDR3: TGCAGTGCTCCACTGGGACTAGCGGGGGAAAAGCAGTTCTTC.

This clonotype was seen a handful of times. The V call is TRBV11-2, the J call TRBJ2-2, with D possibly matching TRBD2 (6 bases). Germline-derived CDR1 and CDR2 are SGHAT and FQNNGV. The CDR3 covers 15 residues. With 4 bases removed from V and 5 bases from J, the gap between germline ends came to 14 bases. CDR3 DNA: TGTGCCAGCAGCTCCCCGGTGGGGGGAACCGGGGAGCTGTTTTTT. Translating it yields CASSSPVGGTGELFF.

The V call is TRBV28, the J call TRBJ1-5, with TRBD1 identical over 7 bases. The CDR3 loop spans 14 amino acids. With 5 bases clipped from V and 7 bases from J, the junction kept 8 bases outside the gene matches. Germline values: CDR1 MDHEN, CDR2 SYDVKM. The CDR3 DNA is TGTGCCAGCAGTCCCGGACAGGTCCCCCAGCCCCAGCATTTT. This codes for CASSPGQVPQPQHF.

This clonotype was seen a handful of times. J is TRBJ2-7 and V is TRBV7-2; 9 positions agree with TRBD1. The CDR3 runs to 14 residues. The germline V gene encodes CDR1 SGHTA and CDR2 FQGNSA. Losses at the gene ends were 1 base for V and 5 bases for J; bases not matched to a gene: 3. This CDR3 is CASSLDRGRDEQYF. For the CDR3, the DNA is TGTGCCAGCAGCTTAGACAGGGGGCGCGACGAGCAGTACTTC.